This TCR beta chain was retrieved from a study of cytomegalovirus exposure and HLA in healthy donors. Study-level information: In a later analysis, the roughly 120 validation repertoires were reported to have used the same platform as the roughly 670 first-cohort repertoires. General study points: Reportedly, cytomegalovirus status was diagnosed with high sensitivity and specificity. TCR beta chains numbering some 160 were designated cytomegalovirus-associated. In vitro experiments confirmed that three CMV-associated chains were specific for CMV antigens.

V lost 5 bases to trimming and J lost 5 bases; unmatched junction nucleotides: 7. The CDR3 covers 15 residues. The germline V gene encodes CDR1 SGHTA and CDR2 FQGTGA. A note on this clone: Antigen: not known.

The repertoire was sequenced with immunoSEQ multiplex PCR; TCRdb's copy has only in-frame clones and lacks some. The table lists tens of thousands of clones, 96% of them singletons, with about 0.8% in the top ten. This receptor was taken from a man between 18 and 29 years old in good health and CMV-seronegative. The sequencing input was PBMCs. The genes are TRBV7-3 and TRBJ2-1; the match to TRBD1 covers 9 bases. The CDR3, as DNA: TGTGCCAGCAGCCAAATGGGACAGGGAAACAATGAGCAGTTCTTC. This sequence encodes CASSQMGQGNNEQFF.